This T cell receptor (beta chain) was sequenced during a study of T cell repertoires in cytomegalovirus infection. Study in general: Indications of both CMV infection and matching HLA type were provided by public TCR beta signatures.

The sample holds a few counts of this clonotype. V lost 0 bases, J lost 8 bases, and 16 bases stayed unmatched. Germline V gene sequence: CDR1 LGHNA, CDR2 YSLEER. CDR3 size: 18 residues. TCRdb passed the reads through MiXCR, listing each CDR3 protein once. The table lists approximately 140,000 distinct CDR3 sequences, 6.5% of them singletons. Sequencing was carried out using PBMCs. This sequence was found in a human donor in good health (CMV status not recorded). Some clones in this sample may be carry-over from other donors' samples. The J gene is TRBJ2-7, the V gene TRBV4-3, with 10 bases fitting TRBD1. The CDR3 reads CASSQDIGGQGSRVKQYF. CDR3 DNA: TGCGCCAGCAGCCAAGATATTGGGGGACAGGGGAGTCGGGTAAAGCAGTACTTC.